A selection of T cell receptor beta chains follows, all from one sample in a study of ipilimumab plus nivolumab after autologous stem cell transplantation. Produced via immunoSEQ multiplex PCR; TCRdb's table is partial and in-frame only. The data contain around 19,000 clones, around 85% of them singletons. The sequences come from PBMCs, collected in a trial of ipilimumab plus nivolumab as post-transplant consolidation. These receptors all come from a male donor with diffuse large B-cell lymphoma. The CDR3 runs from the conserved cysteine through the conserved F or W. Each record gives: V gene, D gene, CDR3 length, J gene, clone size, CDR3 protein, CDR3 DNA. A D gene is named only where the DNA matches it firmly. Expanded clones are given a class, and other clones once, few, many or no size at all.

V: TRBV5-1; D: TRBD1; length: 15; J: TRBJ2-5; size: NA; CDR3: CASSLTGGLGETQYF; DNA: TGCGCCAGCAGCTTGACAGGGGGTTTGGGAGAGACCCAGTACTTC
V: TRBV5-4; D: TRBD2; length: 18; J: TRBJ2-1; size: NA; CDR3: CASSPGLAGTSSYNEQFF; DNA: TGTGCCAGCAGCCCGGGACTAGCGGGGACTAGCTCCTACAATGAGCAGTTCTTC
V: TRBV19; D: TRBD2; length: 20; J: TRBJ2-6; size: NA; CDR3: CASSLRLAGAADSGANVLTF; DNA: TGTGCCAGTAGCCTTAGACTAGCGGGGGCCGCCGACTCTGGGGCCAACGTCCTGACTTTC
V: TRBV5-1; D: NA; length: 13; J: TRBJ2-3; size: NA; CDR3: CASRLFTEDTQYF; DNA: TGCGCCAGCAGACTCTTCACAGAAGATACGCAGTATTTT
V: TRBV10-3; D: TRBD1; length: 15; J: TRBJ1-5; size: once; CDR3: CAIREGGASNQPQHF; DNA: TGTGCCATCAGGGAAGGGGGCGCTAGCAATCAGCCCCAGCATTTT
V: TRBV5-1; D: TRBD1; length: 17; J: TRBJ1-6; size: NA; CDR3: CASSFRSGQGADSPLHF; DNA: TGCGCCAGCAGCTTTCGTTCGGGACAGGGAGCGGATTCACCCCTCCACTTT
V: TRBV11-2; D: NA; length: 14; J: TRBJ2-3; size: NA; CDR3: CASSLLQGPYTQYF; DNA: TGTGCCAGCAGCTTACTCCAGGGTCCTTATACGCAGTATTTT
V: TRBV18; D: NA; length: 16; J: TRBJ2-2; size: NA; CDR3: CASLPRGARDTGELFF; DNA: TGTGCCAGCCTCCCCCGGGGGGCGCGCGACACCGGGGAGCTGTTTTTT
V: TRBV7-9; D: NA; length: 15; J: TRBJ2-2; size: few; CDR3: CASRSTGGNTGELFF; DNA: TGTGCCAGCAGATCGACAGGAGGGAACACCGGGGAGCTGTTTTTT
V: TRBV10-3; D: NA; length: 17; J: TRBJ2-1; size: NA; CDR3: CAISESMPGSSYNEQFF; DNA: TGTGCCATCAGTGAGTCTATGCCGGGGAGCTCCTACAATGAGCAGTTCTTC
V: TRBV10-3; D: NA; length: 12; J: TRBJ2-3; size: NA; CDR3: CASGRGADTQYF; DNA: TGTGCCTCTGGGCGGGGAGCTGATACGCAGTATTTT
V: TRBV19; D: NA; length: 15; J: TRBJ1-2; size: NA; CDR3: CASSISHLTNYGYTF; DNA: TGTGCCAGTAGTATCTCACATTTAACTAACTATGGCTACACCTTC
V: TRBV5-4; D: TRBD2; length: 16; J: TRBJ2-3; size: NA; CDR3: CASSHYSGGITDTQYF; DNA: TGTGCCAGCAGCCATTATAGCGGGGGGATCACAGATACGCAGTATTTT
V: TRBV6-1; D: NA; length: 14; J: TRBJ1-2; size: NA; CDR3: CAIQRGEGVGAYTF; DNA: TGTGCCATCCAGAGGGGGGAAGGCGTTGGGGCGTACACCTTC
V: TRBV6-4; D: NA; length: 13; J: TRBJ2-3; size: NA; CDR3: CASRDGGTDTQYF; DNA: TGTGCCAGCCGGGACGGGGGCACAGATACGCAGTATTTT
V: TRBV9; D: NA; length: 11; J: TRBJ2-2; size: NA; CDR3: CASEGHGELFF; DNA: TGTGCCAGCGAGGGCCACGGGGAGCTGTTTTTT
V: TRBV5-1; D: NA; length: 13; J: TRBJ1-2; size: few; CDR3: CASSLELGYGYTF; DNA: TGCGCCAGCAGCTTGGAACTGGGCTATGGCTACACCTTC
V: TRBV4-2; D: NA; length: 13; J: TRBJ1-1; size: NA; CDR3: CASSHPGRPEAFF; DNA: TGTGCCAGCAGCCACCCAGGGAGACCCGAAGCTTTCTTT
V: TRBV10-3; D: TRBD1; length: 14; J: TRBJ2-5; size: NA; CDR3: CAISESTGIKTQYF; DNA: TGTGCCATCAGTGAGTCGACAGGGATAAAGACCCAGTACTTC
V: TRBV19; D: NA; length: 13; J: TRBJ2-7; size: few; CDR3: CASSAGNSYEQYF; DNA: TGTGCCAGTAGTGCAGGAAACTCCTACGAGCAGTACTTC
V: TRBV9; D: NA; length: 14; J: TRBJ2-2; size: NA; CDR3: CASRAGGETGELFF; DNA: TGTGCCAGCAGGGCAGGGGGGGAGACCGGGGAGCTGTTTTTT
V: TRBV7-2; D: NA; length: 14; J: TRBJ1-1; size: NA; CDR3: CASSLAYRNTEAFF; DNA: TGTGCCAGCAGCTTAGCGTACAGGAACACTGAAGCTTTCTTT
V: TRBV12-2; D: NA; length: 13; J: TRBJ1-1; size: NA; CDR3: CAPVKVMNTEAFF; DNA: TGTGCACCGGTAAAGGTAATGAACACTGAAGCTTTCTTT
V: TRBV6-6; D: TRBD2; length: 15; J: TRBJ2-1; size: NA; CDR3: CASSHLSGGSNEQFF; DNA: TGTGCCAGCAGCCATCTTAGCGGGGGAAGCAATGAGCAGTTCTTC
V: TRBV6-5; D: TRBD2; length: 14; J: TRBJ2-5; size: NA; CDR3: CASRGTSGSKEQYF; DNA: TGTGCCAGCAGGGGGACTAGCGGGTCTAAAGAGCAGTACTTC
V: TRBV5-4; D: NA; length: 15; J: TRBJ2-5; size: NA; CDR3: CASSSSPTVQETQYF; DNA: TGTGCCAGCAGCTCTAGCCCGACGGTACAAGAGACCCAGTACTTC
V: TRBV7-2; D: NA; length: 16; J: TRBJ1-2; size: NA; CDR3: CASNKLYRGNYYGYTF; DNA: TGTGCCAGCAACAAACTTTATAGGGGTAATTACTATGGCTACACCTTC
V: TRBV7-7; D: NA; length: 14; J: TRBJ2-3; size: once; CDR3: CASSPGTSSDTQYF; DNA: TGTGCTAGCAGCCCCGGAACAAGTTCCGATACGCAGTATTTT
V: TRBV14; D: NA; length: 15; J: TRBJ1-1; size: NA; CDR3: CASSLMFGGNTEAFF; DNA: TGTGCCAGCAGCCTAATGTTCGGGGGGAACACTGAAGCTTTCTTT
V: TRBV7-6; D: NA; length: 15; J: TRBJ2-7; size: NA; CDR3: CASSPRARGFYEQYF; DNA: TGTGCCAGCAGCCCCCGGGCCCGGGGATTCTACGAGCAGTACTTC
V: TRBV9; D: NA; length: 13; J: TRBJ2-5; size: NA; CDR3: CASSVGGWETQYF; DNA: TGTGCCAGCAGCGTAGGCGGTTGGGAGACCCAGTACTTC
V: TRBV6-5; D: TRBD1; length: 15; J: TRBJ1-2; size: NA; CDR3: CASSFTRQGENGYTF; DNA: TGTGCCAGCAGTTTCACCCGACAGGGGGAGAATGGCTACACCTTC
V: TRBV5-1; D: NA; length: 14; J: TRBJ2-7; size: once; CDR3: CASSLGQSSYEQYF; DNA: TGCGCCAGCAGCTTGGGACAGAGCTCCTACGAGCAGTACTTC
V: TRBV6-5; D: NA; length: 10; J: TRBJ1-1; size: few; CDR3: CASGNTEAFF; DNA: TGTGCCAGCGGGAACACTGAAGCTTTCTTT
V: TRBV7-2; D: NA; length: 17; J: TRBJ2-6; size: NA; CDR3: CASSLAGGPSGANVLTF; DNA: TGTGCCAGCAGCTTAGCGGGGGGGCCTAGTGGGGCCAACGTCCTGACTTTC
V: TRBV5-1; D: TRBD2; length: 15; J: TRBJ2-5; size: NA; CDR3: CASRPLSGGQETQYF; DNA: TGCGCCAGCAGACCCCTGAGCGGGGGGCAAGAGACCCAGTACTTC
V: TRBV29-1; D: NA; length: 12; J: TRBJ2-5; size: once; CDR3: CSVGGAPGTQYF; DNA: TGCAGCGTTGGTGGGGCCCCCGGGACCCAGTACTTC
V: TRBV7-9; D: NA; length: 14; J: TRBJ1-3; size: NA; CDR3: CASSLAGTRNTIYF; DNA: TGTGCCAGCAGCTTAGCGGGAACGCGGAACACCATATATTTT
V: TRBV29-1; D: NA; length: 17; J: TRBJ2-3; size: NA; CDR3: CSVEESWGSGSTDTQYF; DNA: TGCAGCGTTGAAGAGTCTTGGGGTTCTGGCAGCACAGATACGCAGTATTTT
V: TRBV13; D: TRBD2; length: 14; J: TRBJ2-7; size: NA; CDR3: CASSSRDYSYEQYF; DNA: TGTGCCAGCAGCTCCCGGGACTACTCCTACGAGCAGTACTTC
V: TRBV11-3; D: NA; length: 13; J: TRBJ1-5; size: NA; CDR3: CASSLVRNQPQHF; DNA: TGTGCCAGCAGCTTAGTGCGCAATCAGCCCCAGCATTTT
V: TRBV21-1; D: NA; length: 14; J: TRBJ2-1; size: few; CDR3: CASSKAPSGRGWFF; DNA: TGTGCCAGCAGCAAAGCCCCCTCGGGGAGAGGTTGGTTCTTC
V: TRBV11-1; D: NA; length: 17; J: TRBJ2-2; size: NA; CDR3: CASSPRGGGQNTGELFF; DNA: TGTGCCAGCAGCCCCAGGGGAGGGGGCCAGAACACCGGGGAGCTGTTTTTT
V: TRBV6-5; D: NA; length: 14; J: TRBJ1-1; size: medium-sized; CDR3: CASFISPGGTEAFF; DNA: TGTGCCAGCTTTATTTCCCCCGGGGGCACTGAAGCTTTCTTT
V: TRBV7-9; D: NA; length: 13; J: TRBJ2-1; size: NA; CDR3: CASSLGQNNEQFF; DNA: TGTGCCAGCAGCTTGGGGCAGAACAATGAGCAGTTCTTC
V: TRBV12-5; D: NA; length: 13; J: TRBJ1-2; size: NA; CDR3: CASGLMGDYGYTF; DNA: TGTGCTAGTGGACTAATGGGGGACTATGGCTACACCTTC
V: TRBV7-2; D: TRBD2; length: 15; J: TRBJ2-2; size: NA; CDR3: CASSSSGGASGELFF; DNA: TGTGCCAGCAGCTCCAGCGGGGGGGCGTCCGGGGAGCTGTTTTTT
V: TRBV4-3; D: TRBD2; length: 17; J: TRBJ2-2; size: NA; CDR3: CASSQDPSGGYTGELFF; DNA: TGCGCCAGCAGCCAAGATCCATCGGGGGGGTACACCGGGGAGCTGTTTTTT
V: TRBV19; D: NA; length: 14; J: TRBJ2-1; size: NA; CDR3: CASSILGGINEQFF; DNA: TGTGCCAGTAGTATCTTAGGTGGGATCAATGAGCAGTTCTTC
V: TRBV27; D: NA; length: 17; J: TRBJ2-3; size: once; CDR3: CASSLSLAPTSQNTQYF; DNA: TGTGCCAGCAGTTTATCTCTAGCCCCCACCTCACAGAATACGCAGTATTTT
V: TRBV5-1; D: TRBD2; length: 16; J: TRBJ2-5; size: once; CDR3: CASSLAVAGGQETQYF; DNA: TGCGCCAGCAGCTTGGCGGTAGCGGGGGGACAAGAGACCCAGTACTTC
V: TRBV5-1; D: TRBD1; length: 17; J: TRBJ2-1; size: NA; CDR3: CASSLASTAGTGAEQFF; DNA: TGCGCCAGCAGCTTGGCCTCGACCGCCGGGACAGGGGCTGAGCAGTTCTTC
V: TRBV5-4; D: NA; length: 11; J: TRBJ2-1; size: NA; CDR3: CASSTYNEQFF; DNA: TGTGCATCGTCGACCTACAATGAGCAGTTCTTC
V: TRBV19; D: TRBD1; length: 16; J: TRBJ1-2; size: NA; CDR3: CASSVSNSDRGYGYTF; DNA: TGTGCCAGTAGTGTCTCGAACAGCGACAGGGGTTATGGCTACACCTTC
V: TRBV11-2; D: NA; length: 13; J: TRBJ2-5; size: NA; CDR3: CASSLAVSRTQYF; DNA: TGTGCCAGCAGCTTAGCCGTATCTCGGACCCAGTACTTC
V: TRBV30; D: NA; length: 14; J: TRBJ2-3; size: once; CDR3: CAWSPGHRTDTQYF; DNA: TGTGCCTGGAGCCCGGGACACCGCACAGATACGCAGTATTTT
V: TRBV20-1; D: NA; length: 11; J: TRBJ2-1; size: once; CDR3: CSARSLDEQFF; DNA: TGCAGTGCTCGAAGTTTGGATGAGCAGTTCTTC
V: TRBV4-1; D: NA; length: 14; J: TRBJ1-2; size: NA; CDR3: CASSHPSAPDGYTF; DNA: TGCGCCAGCAGCCACCCCTCGGCTCCCGACGGCTACACCTTC
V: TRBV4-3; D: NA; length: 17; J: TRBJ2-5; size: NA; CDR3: CASTSMGSYAMQETQYF; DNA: TGCGCCAGCACCTCCATGGGGAGTTATGCGATGCAAGAGACCCAGTACTTC
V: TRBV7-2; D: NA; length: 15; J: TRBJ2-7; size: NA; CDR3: CASSQSAGDTYEQYF; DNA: TGTGCCAGCAGCCAATCGGCGGGGGACACCTACGAGCAGTACTTC